This is a list of T cell receptor beta chains from one sample in a study of regulatory T cells in long-lasting Graves disease. TCRdb re-called the multiplex PCR reads through MiXCR, storing one row per CDR3 protein. This table has more than 300,000 distinct CDR3 sequences, roughly 24% appearing once. The source material was peripheral blood mononuclear cells (PBMCs), sampled when the disease was refractory, from a patient treated with antithyroid drugs. These receptors were collected from a woman aged 40 to 50 with Graves disease. The CDR3 runs from the conserved cysteine through the conserved F or W. A D gene is named only where the DNA matches it firmly. Rows may omit the clone size; those that give it use once, few, many or a size class.

CDR3aa: CASGARGGTQETQYF; CDR3nt: TGTGCCAGTGGGGCTCGGGGCGGAACCCAAGAGACCCAGTACTTC; j_gene: TRBJ2-5; abundance: many; d_gene: .; v_gene: TRBV19
CDR3aa: CASSLPDTDTQYF; CDR3nt: TGTGCCAGCAGTTTACCAGACACAGATACGCAGTATTTT; j_gene: TRBJ2-3; abundance: few; d_gene: .; v_gene: TRBV12-3/TRBV12-4
CDR3aa: CASSLVGTEYGYTF; CDR3nt: TGCGCCAGCAGCTTGGTTGGGACGGAATATGGCTACACCTTC; j_gene: TRBJ1-2; abundance: many; d_gene: .; v_gene: TRBV5-1
CDR3aa: CASSLWARKVQETQYF; CDR3nt: TGTGCCAGCAGTTTATGGGCCCGAAAGGTACAAGAGACCCAGTACTTC; j_gene: TRBJ2-5; abundance: many; d_gene: .; v_gene: TRBV28
CDR3aa: CASSLALPLGNEQFF; CDR3nt: TGTGCCAGCAGCTTAGCCCTCCCCCTGGGGAATGAGCAGTTCTTC; j_gene: TRBJ2-1; abundance: .; d_gene: .; v_gene: TRBV7-8
CDR3aa: CASSLAGIGTDTQYF; CDR3nt: TGCGCCAGCAGCTTGGCCGGGATCGGCACAGATACGCAGTATTTT; j_gene: TRBJ2-3; abundance: few; d_gene: .; v_gene: TRBV5-1
CDR3aa: CASSFSWHEQFF; CDR3nt: TGTGCCAGCAGTTTTAGTTGGCATGAGCAGTTCTTC; j_gene: TRBJ2-1; abundance: few; d_gene: .; v_gene: TRBV28
CDR3aa: CASTKGRSPRATNEKLFF; CDR3nt: TGTGCCAGCACAAAGGGTCGATCACCGAGGGCAACTAATGAAAAACTGTTTTTT; j_gene: TRBJ1-4; abundance: many; d_gene: .; v_gene: TRBV6-1
CDR3aa: CASSLTGDNSPFHF; CDR3nt: TGTGCCAGCAGCTTGACAGGGGATAATTCACCCTTCCACTTT; j_gene: TRBJ1-6; abundance: .; d_gene: TRBD1; v_gene: TRBV5-6
CDR3aa: CVLIGRGQGYEQYF; CDR3nt: TGTGTTCTCATCGGGAGGGGGCAGGGTTACGAGCAGTACTTC; j_gene: TRBJ2-7; abundance: many; d_gene: .; v_gene: TRBV28
CDR3aa: CSARAYTGAESLTYNEQFF; CDR3nt: TGCAGTGCTAGAGCTTACACCGGGGCAGAGAGCCTAACGTACAATGAGCAGTTCTTC; j_gene: TRBJ2-1; abundance: .; d_gene: .; v_gene: TRBV20-1
CDR3aa: CASHDSSYEQYF; CDR3nt: TGTGCCAGCCACGACAGTTCCTACGAGCAGTACTTC; j_gene: TRBJ2-7; abundance: many; d_gene: .; v_gene: TRBV28
CDR3aa: CASSSQGAGNSPLHF; CDR3nt: TGTGCCAGCAGCTCTCAGGGGGCGGGTAATTCACCCCTCCACTTT; j_gene: TRBJ1-6; abundance: .; d_gene: TRBD1; v_gene: TRBV7-9
CDR3aa: CASSWGVQNYGYTF; CDR3nt: TGCGCCAGCAGCTGGGGCGTGCAAAACTATGGCTACACCTTC; j_gene: TRBJ1-2; abundance: many; d_gene: .; v_gene: TRBV5-1
CDR3aa: CASSLGLARNEQFF; CDR3nt: TGTGCCAGCAGCCTTGGACTAGCGAGGAATGAGCAGTTCTTC; j_gene: TRBJ2-1; abundance: few; d_gene: TRBD2; v_gene: TRBV11-2
CDR3aa: CASSHPTLPGTQYF; CDR3nt: TGTGCCAGCAGTCATCCTACTCTCCCAGGGACCCAGTACTTC; j_gene: TRBJ2-5; abundance: many; d_gene: .; v_gene: TRBV28
CDR3aa: CASSSPGLATKETQYF; CDR3nt: TGTGCCAGCAGCTCACCCGGACTAGCGACTAAAGAGACCCAGTACTTC; j_gene: TRBJ2-5; abundance: .; d_gene: TRBD2; v_gene: TRBV7-2
CDR3aa: CASSPPLGPYEQYF; CDR3nt: TGTGCCAGCAGTCCACCCCTAGGGCCCTACGAGCAGTACTTC; j_gene: TRBJ2-7; abundance: many; d_gene: .; v_gene: TRBV28
CDR3aa: CASRRGGEPQETQYF; CDR3nt: TGTGCCAGCCGCCGGGGGGGGGAGCCACAAGAGACCCAGTACTTC; j_gene: TRBJ2-5; abundance: many; d_gene: TRBD2; v_gene: TRBV2
CDR3aa: CASIPGGGGIRNEQFF; CDR3nt: TGTGCCAGCATCCCCGGGGGGGGAGGGATCCGCAATGAGCAGTTCTTC; j_gene: TRBJ2-1; abundance: .; d_gene: TRBD2; v_gene: TRBV12-3/TRBV12-4
CDR3aa: CASSLEKNIQYF; CDR3nt: TGTGCCAGCAGTTTAGAGAAAAACATTCAGTACTTC; j_gene: TRBJ2-4; abundance: many; d_gene: .; v_gene: TRBV27
CDR3aa: CAISDEVAGPPYEQYF; CDR3nt: TGTGCCATCAGTGATGAGGTAGCGGGACCACCCTACGAGCAGTACTTC; j_gene: TRBJ2-7; abundance: few; d_gene: TRBD2; v_gene: TRBV10-3
CDR3aa: CASSLGASEQFF; CDR3nt: TGTGCCAGCAGCCTAGGCGCGAGTGAGCAGTTCTTC; j_gene: TRBJ2-1; abundance: few; d_gene: .; v_gene: TRBV11-3
CDR3aa: CASSSTSGRGKTGELFF; CDR3nt: TGTGCCAGCAGTTCGACTAGCGGGAGGGGGAAGACCGGGGAGCTGTTTTTT; j_gene: TRBJ2-2; abundance: few; d_gene: TRBD2; v_gene: TRBV6-2/TRBV6-3
CDR3aa: CASSEPVVGPNTGELFF; CDR3nt: TGCGCCAGCAGTGAGCCGGTTGTTGGCCCGAACACCGGGGAGCTGTTTTTT; j_gene: TRBJ2-2; abundance: .; d_gene: .; v_gene: TRBV10-2
CDR3aa: CASSFQGSAGANVLTF; CDR3nt: TGTGCCAGCAGTTTTCAGGGTTCGGCTGGGGCCAACGTCCTGACTTTC; j_gene: TRBJ2-6; abundance: .; d_gene: .; v_gene: TRBV12-3/TRBV12-4
CDR3aa: CASRTGDLGYTGELFF; CDR3nt: TGTGCCAGCAGAACCGGGGATCTGGGGTATACCGGGGAGCTGTTTTTT; j_gene: TRBJ2-2; abundance: .; d_gene: .; v_gene: TRBV6-1
CDR3aa: CASRGTEGNSPLHF; CDR3nt: TGCGCCAGCAGGGGGACAGAAGGTAATTCACCCCTCCACTTT; j_gene: TRBJ1-6; abundance: .; d_gene: TRBD1; v_gene: TRBV10-2
CDR3aa: CSARTSGSGTQYF; CDR3nt: TGCAGTGCTAGGACTAGCGGGAGTGGAACCCAGTACTTC; j_gene: TRBJ2-5; abundance: many; d_gene: TRBD2; v_gene: TRBV20-1
CDR3aa: CASSVKLIRVSADTQYF; CDR3nt: TGTGCCAGCAGCGTCAAATTAATCAGGGTTTCGGCAGATACGCAGTATTTT; j_gene: TRBJ2-3; abundance: .; d_gene: .; v_gene: TRBV28
CDR3aa: CASTYRPRDNQPQHF; CDR3nt: TGTGCCAGTACCTACCGACCGAGGGACAATCAGCCCCAGCATTTT; j_gene: TRBJ1-5; abundance: .; d_gene: .; v_gene: TRBV19
CDR3aa: CASRRWGTYEQYF; CDR3nt: TGTGCCAGCAGGAGGTGGGGGACCTACGAGCAGTACTTC; j_gene: TRBJ2-7; abundance: .; d_gene: .; v_gene: TRBV6-1
CDR3aa: CASSLTAGTFDQHF; CDR3nt: TGTGCCAGTAGTCTCACTGCTGGGACCTTCGACCAGCATTTT; j_gene: TRBJ1-5; abundance: few; d_gene: .; v_gene: TRBV19
CDR3aa: CASSWLAGDGFYSNQPQHF; CDR3nt: TGTGCCAGCAGTTGGTTAGCAGGGGATGGGTTCTATAGCAATCAGCCCCAGCATTTT; j_gene: TRBJ1-5; abundance: .; d_gene: .; v_gene: TRBV28
CDR3aa: CASNDFGEVNIQYF; CDR3nt: TGTGCCAGCAACGACTTTGGAGAGGTCAACATTCAGTACTTC; j_gene: TRBJ2-4; abundance: few; d_gene: .; v_gene: TRBV7-9
CDR3aa: CSARDWERQDRHYGYTF; CDR3nt: TGCAGTGCTAGAGATTGGGAAAGACAGGACCGACACTATGGCTACACCTTC; j_gene: TRBJ1-2; abundance: .; d_gene: .; v_gene: TRBV20-1
CDR3aa: CTTHPGGAGDGANVLTF; CDR3nt: TGTACCACCCACCCCGGGGGCGCTGGGGACGGGGCCAACGTCCTGACTTTC; j_gene: TRBJ2-6; abundance: few; d_gene: .; v_gene: TRBV10-3
CDR3aa: CASSFPGDREQYF; CDR3nt: TGTGCCAGCAGTTTCCCGGGGGATCGGGAGCAGTACTTC; j_gene: TRBJ2-7; abundance: many; d_gene: .; v_gene: TRBV28
CDR3aa: CASSLAQTSYEQYF; CDR3nt: TGTGCCAGCAGCTTGGCTCAGACTAGCTACGAGCAGTACTTC; j_gene: TRBJ2-7; abundance: .; d_gene: .; v_gene: TRBV5-5
CDR3aa: CASGLASAGVADTQYF; CDR3nt: TGTGCTAGTGGTTTGGCTTCAGCGGGAGTGGCAGATACGCAGTATTTT; j_gene: TRBJ2-3; abundance: .; d_gene: TRBD2; v_gene: TRBV12-5
CDR3aa: CASSPTRPYEQYF; CDR3nt: TGTGCCAGCAGCCCGACACGTCCCTACGAGCAGTACTTC; j_gene: TRBJ2-7; abundance: many; d_gene: .; v_gene: TRBV14
CDR3aa: CASSLSVGQGNEQYF; CDR3nt: TGTGCCAGCAGTTTATCGGTGGGACAGGGGAACGAGCAGTACTTC; j_gene: TRBJ2-7; abundance: many; d_gene: TRBD1; v_gene: TRBV27
CDR3aa: CASSFKLSYNEQFF; CDR3nt: TGTGCCAGCAGCTTCAAGCTCTCCTACAATGAGCAGTTCTTC; j_gene: TRBJ2-1; abundance: .; d_gene: .; v_gene: TRBV11-2
CDR3aa: CASNLTGTPTEAFF; CDR3nt: TGCGCCAGCAACTTAACAGGGACCCCCACTGAAGCTTTCTTT; j_gene: TRBJ1-1; abundance: .; d_gene: .; v_gene: TRBV5-1
CDR3aa: CASTGTEYGYTF; CDR3nt: TGTGCCAGCACCGGGACGGAGTATGGCTACACCTTC; j_gene: TRBJ1-2; abundance: many; d_gene: .; v_gene: TRBV28